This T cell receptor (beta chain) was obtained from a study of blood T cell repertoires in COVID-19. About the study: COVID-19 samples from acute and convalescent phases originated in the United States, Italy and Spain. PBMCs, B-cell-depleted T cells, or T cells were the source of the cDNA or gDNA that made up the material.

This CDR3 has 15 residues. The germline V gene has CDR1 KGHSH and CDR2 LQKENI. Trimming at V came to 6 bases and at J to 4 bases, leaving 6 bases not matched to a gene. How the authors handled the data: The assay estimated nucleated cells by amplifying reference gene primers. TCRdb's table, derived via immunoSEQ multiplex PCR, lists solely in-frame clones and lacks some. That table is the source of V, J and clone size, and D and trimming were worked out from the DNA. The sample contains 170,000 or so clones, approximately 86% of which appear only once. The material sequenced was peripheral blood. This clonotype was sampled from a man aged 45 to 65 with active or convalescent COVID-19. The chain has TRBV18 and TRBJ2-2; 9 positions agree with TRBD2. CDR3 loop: CASSLAGAFTGELFF. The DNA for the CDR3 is TGTGCCAGCTCCTTAGCGGGAGCCTTCACCGGGGAGCTGTTTTTT.